The 5 T cell receptor beta chains below all came from one sample that was sequenced in a study of blood T cells in healthy people across ages. Next came a second PCR, run for roughly 7 to 12 cycles, which used a sample-barcoded 5' primer along with a J-beta primer mix. Each CDR3 protein is one row after TCRdb ran MiXCR on the 5' RACE reads. The sample consists of more than 900,000 distinct CDR3 sequences, almost 25% of them appearing once. The sample also formed part of further work on T cells of mothers and their children.

Sequencing was done on a sample of blood. These receptors were obtained from a girl aged 2 to 10 in good health.

This clonotype has only a few counts. This rearrangement joins TRBV6-2 or TRBV6-3 to TRBJ2-4; 7 nucleotides agree with TRBD1. CDR3 size: 15 residues. V was pared by 2 bases and J by 3 bases, with 4 bases of the junction left unmatched. The germline gives CDR1 MNHEY, CDR2 SVGEGT. In DNA, the CDR3 is TGTGCCAGCAGTTACGAGGGACAGCTCAAAAACATTCAGTACTTC. It is translated as CASSYEGQLKNIQYF.

This clonotype appeared a few times. V is TRBV2 and J is TRBJ2-3, with TRBD2 as a possible D gene (6 bases). Trimming removed 6 bases at V and 4 bases at J, with 20 bases between. CDR3 length: 16 residues. Germline CDR1 and CDR2: SNHLY and FYNNEI. CDR3 DNA sequence: TGTGCCAGCAGCCCCAGGGACTGGGTTTCGGCAGATACGCAGTATTTT. It translates to CASSPRDWVSADTQYF.

The chain employs TRBV24-1 and TRBJ2-4; a possible D gene is TRBD1 (5 bases). From germline, CDR1 is KGHDR and CDR2 SFDVKD. With 6 bases removed from V and 7 bases from J, the gap between germline ends came to 15 bases. This CDR3 is built from 14 residues. The chain's CDR3 is CATSPPGFQNIQYF. CDR3 coding DNA: TGTGCCACCAGTCCCCCAGGGTTCCAGAACATTCAGTACTTC.

The chain employs TRBV28 and TRBJ2-7; a possible D gene is TRBD2 (6 bases). The CDR3 has 16 residues. V was shortened by 8 bases and J by 3 bases, with 23 bases between the two germline ends. Germline-derived CDR1 and CDR2 are MDHEN and SYDVKM. The CDR3 loop reads CASRLISGETFYEQYF. As DNA, the CDR3 is TGTGCCAGCCGCCTTATTAGCGGAGAAACATTCTACGAGCAGTACTTC.

Comments on this clonotype: The junction departs from the called germline gene at one end, perhaps through a read error. V and J are TRBV28 and TRBJ2-5; 7 positions agree with TRBD1. This CDR3 region has 13 residues. Germline-derived CDR1 and CDR2 are MDHEN and SYDVKM. As DNA, the CDR3 is TGTGCCAGCAGTGACAGGGAGAGAGAGACCCAGTACTTT. This codes for CASSDRERETQYF.